The present T cell receptor (beta chain) was sequenced within a study of T-cell memory formation after mild COVID-19. Study-level background: TCR clustering was largely donor specific.

The sample holds a few counts of this clonotype. Its antigen remains unidentified. Study conclusions and caveats: CM and EM subsets held most contracting CD4+ clones; EMRA held CD8+ ones. Later expanders leaned CD4+, whereas clones that contracted between day 15 and 85 were balanced CD4/CD8.

The germline V gene encodes CDR1 KGHSH and CDR2 LQKENI. There are 14 residues in the CDR3. With 1 base removed from V and 4 bases from J, the gap between germline ends came to 8 bases. TCRdb ran MiXCR on the 5' RACE reads and lists one entry per CDR3 protein. The table lists just under 550,000 distinct CDR3 sequences, roughly 20% of them singletons. This TCR was recovered from an adult woman who had mild COVID-19 (a few samples of this study predate the infection). Cell type and time point are not known. This rearrangement joins TRBV18 to TRBJ2-1; no reliable D call. The sequenced material came from PBMCs or a T cell subset sorted from them (not recorded which). The CDR3 here is CASSPRTVYNEQFF. CDR3 nucleotides: TGTGCCAGCTCACCACGGACCGTTTACAATGAGCAGTTCTTC.